The entry below describes one TCR beta chain. Its antigen is as yet unknown. Germline V CDR1 and CDR2: SEHNR, FQNEAQ (reference sequence). The CDR3 covers 13 residues. The V gene lost 1 base and the J gene lost 5 bases, with 8 bases spanning the gap. Some clones are missing from TCRdb's copy, which holds only in-frame ones; the method was immunoSEQ multiplex PCR. The table records roughly 70,000 clones, 85% of them present only once. The sample is drawn from a study of OX40 agonist ivuxolimab in advanced cancers. Study-level background: The patients' treatment was ivuxolimab, an agonistic anti-OX40 (CD134) antibody.

General study points: Average numbers of expanded clones were greater in CD8+ T cells than in CD4+.

This receptor was taken from an adult with an advanced solid tumor such as melanoma, head and neck, liver or kidney cancer. The specimen comprised CD4+ or CD8+ T cells sorted from blood, sampled in a trial of the OX40 agonist ivuxolimab. The chain is built from TRBV7-9 and TRBJ2-5; D is unresolved. For the CDR3, the DNA is TGTGCCAGCAGCTTAGGGACCTGGGAGACCCAGTACTTC. Its protein product is CASSLGTWETQYF.